One and the same sample provided the 9 T cell receptor beta chains below, sequenced in a study of T cells after yellow fever vaccination. One entry per CDR3 protein results from TCRdb running MiXCR on the 5' RACE reads. The sample consists of 140,000 to 150,000 distinct CDR3 sequences, more than 6.5% of them appearing once. This specimen was CD4+ T cells sorted from PBMCs, taken 10 days after the yellow fever booster vaccination. These receptors were taken from a man aged 25 to 45 who received the YFV17D yellow fever vaccine.

This clonotype was counted many times. The chain recombines TRBV15 with TRBJ2-1, with TRBD2 as a possible D gene (5 bases). Germline assignment: CDR1 LNHNV and CDR2 YYDKDF (reference sequence). The CDR3 spans 14 residues. Trimming removed 1 base from V and 4 bases from J, with 8 bases in between. The CDR3: CATSRVGGYNEQFF. In DNA, the CDR3 is TGTGCCACCAGCAGAGTTGGAGGATACAATGAGCAGTTCTTC.

This clonotype was detected many times. J is TRBJ2-7 and V is TRBV7-2; D is unclear. The CDR3 sequence is 13 residues long. CDR1 and CDR2 (germline): SGHTA, FQGNSA. Trimming cost V 4 bases and J 0 bases, with 7 bases left between them. The CDR3 nucleotides read TGTGCCAGCAGCTACGACCCCTCCTACGAGCAGTACTTC. The encoded protein is CASSYDPSYEQYF.

This clonotype was detected ten times or more. This sequence joins TRBV5-1 and TRBJ2-4; 7 bases line up with TRBD1. Germline CDR1 is SGHRS and CDR2 is YFSETQ. V was pared by 4 bases and J by 6 bases, with 1 base of the junction left unmatched. The CDR3 is 12 amino acids. The CDR3, as DNA: TGCGCCAGCAGCCGGGACAGAAACATTCAGTACTTC. It is translated as CASSRDRNIQYF.

This clonotype was picked up many times. The rearrangement uses TRBV29-1 and TRBJ2-7, with D uncertain. V was shortened by 7 bases and J by 4 bases, with 11 bases between the two germline ends. The CDR3 spans 11 residues. The V gene's germline CDR1 is SQVTM and CDR2 ANQGSEA. DNA of the CDR3: TGCAGCGGTATCAGATCGTACGAGCAGTACTTC. This sequence encodes CSGIRSYEQYF.

This clonotype was detected ten times or more. The rearrangement links TRBV5-1 to TRBJ2-3; 10 bases are a match to TRBD1. The CDR3 length is 15 residues. V was clipped by 4 bases and J by 7 bases; unmatched bases: 9. Germline-derived CDR1 and CDR2 are SGHRS and YFSETQ. CDR3 in DNA: TGCGCCAGCAGCGCCGGGACAGGGGACTGGAATACGCAGTATTTT. Its translation is CASSAGTGDWNTQYF.

The chain couples TRBV20-1 to TRBJ2-5; possibly TRBD1 for D (5 bases). V was cut by 5 bases and J by 5 bases, with 15 bases left in between. CDR1 and CDR2 (germline): DFQATT, SNEGSKA (reference sequence). The CDR3 contains 13 residues. The CDR3 DNA follows: TGCAGTGCTCGAACAGGTCTCCGGGAGACCCAGTACTTC. This translates into CSARTGLRETQYF.

This clonotype showed up many times. The CDR3 bases are TGTGCCAGCAGTAGACACAGGGGAGAAGATGAAAAACTGTTTTTT. Translating it yields CASSRHRGEDEKLFF. The chain combines TRBV6-1 with TRBJ1-4, with 7 nucleotides matching TRBD1. The CDR3 loop spans 15 amino acids. Germline V gives CDR1 MNHNS, CDR2 SASEGT. Trimming cost V 5 bases and J 6 bases; bases outside gene matches: 9.

Concerning this clonotype itself: A read error is possible here, since a much larger clone lies one base away. This chain uses TRBV4-3 with TRBJ2-3, with 7 bases fitting TRBD2. The CDR3 totals 15 residues. V was pared by 3 bases and J by 2 bases, with 5 bases of the junction left unmatched. Germline V lookup: CDR1 LGHNA, CDR2 YSLEER. CDR3 protein: CASSQGGFYTDTQYF. The CDR3 region has the DNA TGCGCCAGCAGCCAGGGGGGGTTCTACACAGATACGCAGTATTTT.

This clonotype was seen ten or more times. This chain connects TRBV20-1 to TRBJ2-3; 8 bases map to TRBD1. The ends lost 6 bases at V and 2 bases at J; junction bases unmatched: 10. This CDR3 has 15 amino acids. Germline CDR1 reads DFQATT; CDR2 reads SNEGSKA (reference sequence). Here the CDR3 DNA reads TGCAGTGCCCAGGGGGCGGTAGCGGACACAGATACGCAGTATTTT. It is translated as CSAQGAVADTDTQYF.